The 25 T cell receptor beta chains below all came from one sample that was sequenced in a study of cytomegalovirus exposure and HLA in healthy donors. In the PCR, 60 Vbeta and 13 Jbeta primers were used. Only in-frame clones appear in the TCRdb table, and some are missing; sequencing was by immunoSEQ multiplex PCR. The table has roughly 140,000 clones, 82% seen once. Sequenced material: PBMCs. The receptors shown here come from a woman between 50 and 59 years old in good health and CMV-seropositive.

The chain carries TRBV6-5 and TRBJ2-2; 9 bases are shared with TRBD1. Germline lookup yields CDR1 MNHEY and CDR2 SVGAGI. This CDR3 comprises 14 residues. The V gene end was trimmed by 6 bases and the J gene end by 5 bases; junction bases not matched to a gene: 4. CDR3 region: CASRMTGGTGELFF. The CDR3 DNA reads as TGTGCCAGCAGGATGACAGGGGGGACCGGGGAGCTGTTTTTT.

The V and J genes are TRBV4-1 and TRBJ2-3; 8 bases are shared with TRBD2. V shed 1 base and J 0 bases; nucleotides not matched to a gene: 0. CDR1 and CDR2 from the germline V gene are MGHRA and YSYEKL. This CDR3 has 15 residues. The CDR3 DNA follows: TGCGCCAGCAGCCAAGGCGGGGGGAGCACAGATACGCAGTATTTT. Its protein product is CASSQGGGSTDTQYF.

This chain joins TRBV9 and TRBJ2-2, with 8 positions matching TRBD1. The CDR3 is 15 amino acids. The V segment lost 0 bases and the J segment 4 bases; nucleotides outside the gene matches: 2. CDR1 is SGDLS and CDR2 is YYNGEE in the germline V gene. The CDR3 region has the DNA TGTGCCAGCAGCGTAGAAACAGGGGGCACCGGGGAGCTGTTTTTT. Its protein product is CASSVETGGTGELFF. The complete variable domain, with remaining parts taken from reference TRBV9 and TRBJ2-2, reads DSGVTQTPKHLITATGQRVTLRCSPRSGDLSVYWYQQSLDQGLQFLIQYYNGEERAKGNILERFSAQQFPDLHSELNLSSLELGDSALYFCASSVETGGTGELFFGEGSRLTVL.

In DNA, the CDR3 is TGTGCCAGCAGCTTAAGGCCAGGCCCGAACACTGAAGCTTTCTTT. Translated: CASSLRPGPNTEAFF. The V and J genes are TRBV7-9 and TRBJ1-1; D call uncertain. Germline values: CDR1 SEHNR, CDR2 FQNEAQ (reference sequence). The CDR3 extends over 15 amino acids. Trimming removed 2 bases from V and 1 base from J, with 11 bases in between.

The chain employs TRBV5-6 and TRBJ2-1; 11 bases are a match to TRBD1. The length of the CDR3 is 15 residues. CDR1 and CDR2 from the germline V gene are SGHDT and YYEEEE. With 3 bases clipped from V and 8 bases from J, the junction kept 7 bases outside the gene matches. The CDR3 sequence is CASSSWTGGFHEQFF. Here the CDR3 DNA reads TGTGCCAGCAGCTCTTGGACAGGGGGCTTCCATGAGCAGTTCTTC.

The chain couples TRBV5-6 to TRBJ1-5, with 9 bases lining up with TRBD1. Looked up from germline, CDR1 is SGHDT and CDR2 is YYEEEE. Losses at the gene ends were 7 bases for V and 4 bases for J; bases not matched to a gene: 0. This CDR3 has 12 amino acids. As DNA, the CDR3 is TGTGCCAGCGGGACAGGGAATCAGCCCCAGCATTTT. Translation gives CASGTGNQPQHF.

The genes are TRBV27 and TRBJ2-5; 8 bases line up with TRBD1. The length of the CDR3 is 14 residues. Germline V CDR1 and CDR2: MNHEY, SMNVEV (reference sequence). Trimming at V came to 5 bases and at J to 2 bases, leaving 4 bases not matched to a gene. CDR3 bases: TGTGCCAGCAGTATTGACAGGGGACAAGAGACCCAGTACTTC. Translating gives CASSIDRGQETQYF.

The chain uses TRBV5-1 and TRBJ1-1, with 8 bases aligning to TRBD1. CDR1 and CDR2 from the germline V gene are SGHRS and YFSETQ. The CDR3 contains 14 residues. Trimming took 4 bases from V and 3 from J; bases not matched to a gene: 5. In nucleotides, the CDR3 is TGCGCCAGCAGCGGCTACAGGGGGGACACTGAAGCTTTCTTT. It is translated as CASSGYRGDTEAFF.

This clone was seen only a few times. The chain carries TRBV2 and TRBJ2-7; 9 bases match TRBD1. Trimming took 8 bases from V and 2 from J; bases not matched to a gene: 10. The V gene's germline CDR1 is SNHLY and CDR2 FYNNEI. This CDR3 is 15 amino acids long. This chain's CDR3 is CASRNDRGGTYEQYF. DNA for the CDR3: TGTGCCAGCCGGAACGACAGGGGGGGAACCTACGAGCAGTACTTC.

The genes are TRBV5-4 and TRBJ1-2; a possible D gene is TRBD1 (6 bases). The ends were cut back, 1 base at V and 2 bases at J, with 12 bases in the middle. The length of the CDR3 is 15 residues. Germline CDR1 is SGHNT and CDR2 is YYREEE (reference sequence). The CDR3 spells CASSLSPGTNYGYTF. CDR3 DNA sequence: TGTGCCAGCAGCTTGTCACCAGGGACAAACTATGGCTACACCTTC.

The V call is TRBV4-2, the J call TRBJ2-7, with 7 bases that match TRBD2. CDR1 is LGHNA, CDR2 YNFKEQ, per germline. The junction had 16 bases not matched to a gene; V was cut back by 2 bases and J by 3 bases. This CDR3 is 18 amino acids long. The DNA of the CDR3 is TGTGCCAGCAGCCAATCGCGCCGAACGGGGGGAACCTACTACGAGCAGTACTTC. Translating it yields CASSQSRRTGGTYYEQYF.

This chain joins TRBV11-2 and TRBJ2-2, with D perhaps matching TRBD2 (6 bases). The CDR3 covers 15 residues. The germline V gene has CDR1 SGHAT and CDR2 FQNNGV. V lost 4 bases and J lost 3, with 12 bases in between. CDR3: CASSWDGRHTGELFF. CDR3 DNA sequence: TGTGCCAGCAGCTGGGACGGGAGACACACCGGGGAGCTGTTTTTT.

In its sample, this clone was seen once. V is TRBV6-4 and J is TRBJ1-1; D unresolved. Germline CDR1 reads MRHNA; CDR2 reads SNTAGT. Trimming took off 2 bases at V and 3 bases at J, with 4 bases between the two ends. The CDR3 length is 12 residues. CDR3 nucleotide sequence: TGTGCCAGCAGTGACCCAGACACTGAAGCTTTCTTT. This gives the protein CASSDPDTEAFF.

The CDR3 coding sequence is TGTGCCTGGAGTGTACGGGGGAATAGAAACGAGCAGTACTTC. Its protein product is CAWSVRGNRNEQYF. The V gene is TRBV30, the J gene TRBJ2-7; D might be TRBD2 (6 bases). CDR3 length: 14 amino acids. In germline, CDR1 is GTSNPN, CDR2 SVGIG (reference sequence). Trimming took 0 bases from V and 5 from J, leaving 14 bases between them.

This chain links TRBV6-5 with TRBJ1-4; 7 bases line up with TRBD1. The V gene's germline CDR1 is MNHEY and CDR2 SVGAGI. This CDR3 region has 16 residues. The junction had 13 bases not matched to a gene; V was cut back by 4 bases and J by 8 bases. The CDR3 loop reads CASSSRRGLVGEKLFF. CDR3 nucleotides: TGTGCCAGCAGTTCCCGGAGGGGGCTCGTAGGAGAAAAACTGTTTTTT.

This rearrangement joins TRBV9 to TRBJ2-4, with D perhaps TRBD2 (5 bases). CDR1 SGDLS and CDR2 YYNGEE come from the germline V gene. The V end was cut by 0 bases, the J end by 7 bases, with 14 bases between. The CDR3 runs to 15 residues. In nucleotides, the CDR3 is TGTGCCAGCAGCGTAGAGGCGGGCCCCTCGAACATTCAGTACTTC. Translation: CASSVEAGPSNIQYF.

This clone has a handful of counts. The chain recombines TRBV7-3 with TRBJ2-2; unclear D gene. Germline assignment: CDR1 SGHTA and CDR2 FQGTGA. Deletions cut 5 bases from V and 6 bases from J, with 19 bases between. The CDR3 sequence is 16 residues long. CDR3 residues: CASSPIAGERAGELFF. The CDR3 bases are TGTGCCAGCAGCCCCATAGCCGGCGAACGAGCCGGGGAGCTGTTTTTT. Variable domain in full (rest from reference TRBV7-3 and TRBJ2-2): GAGVSQTPSNKVTEKGKYVELRCDPISGHTALYWYRQSLGQGPEFLIYFQGTGAADDSGLPNDRFFAVRPEGSVSTLKIQRTERGDSAVYLCASSPIAGERAGELFFGEGSRLTVL.

The chain combines TRBV6-5 with TRBJ1-1, with D maybe TRBD1 (5 bases). V dropped 2 bases and J dropped 5 bases, with 12 bases sitting between them. Germline-derived CDR1 and CDR2 are MNHEY and SVGAGI. This CDR3 comprises 14 residues. The CDR3: CASSYTGPWTEAFF. The CDR3 DNA reads as TGTGCCAGCAGTTACACAGGTCCCTGGACTGAAGCTTTCTTT.

J is TRBJ2-1 and V is TRBV6-1; 7 bases match TRBD1. The CDR3 sequence is 15 residues long. Germline V lookup: CDR1 MNHNS, CDR2 SASEGT. J lost 15 bases, V lost 1 base, and 15 bases had no gene match. The CDR3 protein is CASSEGGTDHRVPFF. CDR3 nucleotides: TGTGCCAGCAGTGAAGGGGGGACAGACCATAGGGTGCCGTTCTTC.

The chain carries TRBV19 and TRBJ2-7; the match to TRBD2 covers 11 bases. Trimming cost V 3 bases and J 5 bases; bases outside gene matches: 9. The CDR3 totals 16 residues. Germline lookup yields CDR1 LNHDA and CDR2 SQIVND (reference sequence). The CDR3 DNA is TGTGCCAGTAGTATTGGAGCTAGCGGGGGGCCGGACGAGCAGTACTTC. Translated, it gives CASSIGASGGPDEQYF.

This sequence joins TRBV30 and TRBJ2-1; possible D gene TRBD1, 6 bases. This CDR3 has 15 amino acids. Per germline, CDR1 GTSNPN and CDR2 SVGIG (reference sequence). Trimming cost V 2 bases and J 2 bases, with 13 bases left between them. DNA for the CDR3: TGTGCCTGGAGTAAAAGGGGGATCCCCTACAATGAGCAGTTCTTC. Translated, it gives CAWSKRGIPYNEQFF.

The rearrangement uses TRBV4-1 and TRBJ2-7, with D possibly TRBD2 on 5 matching bases. Trimming left V 2 bases short and J 5 bases short, with 13 bases between. Germline V lookup: CDR1 MGHRA, CDR2 YSYEKL. This CDR3 has 14 amino acids. CDR3 in amino acids: CASSQLLVTHEQYF. In nucleotides, the CDR3 is TGCGCCAGCAGCCAACTACTAGTGACCCACGAGCAGTACTTC.

The table lists this clone with a few counts. The CDR3 here is CASTGSPGLAGERSYNEQFF. For the CDR3, the DNA is TGTGCCAGCACGGGGAGCCCCGGACTAGCGGGGGAGCGCTCCTACAATGAGCAGTTCTTC. The rearrangement links TRBV7-6 to TRBJ2-1, with TRBD2 matching 13 bases. The CDR3 has 20 residues. With V trimmed by 7 bases and J by 0 bases, 15 bases remained unmatched. Germline lookup yields CDR1 SGHVS and CDR2 FNYEAQ.

V is TRBV2 and J is TRBJ2-3; 14 bases are shared with TRBD2. Germline CDR1 SNHLY, CDR2 FYNNEI. This CDR3 spans 19 amino acids. Unmatched junction bases numbered 16, after V lost 5 bases and J lost 6 bases. The chain's CDR3 is CASSLSGLAGARQRDTQYF. The CDR3 DNA follows: TGTGCCAGCAGTCTCTCGGGACTAGCGGGGGCCCGCCAGCGGGATACGCAGTATTTT. Drawing the rest from reference TRBV2 and TRBJ2-3, the complete variable domain is EPEVTQTPSHQVTQMGQEVILRCVPISNHLYFYWYRQILGQKVEFLVSFYNNEISEKSEIFDDQFSVERPDGSNFTLKIRSTKLEDSAMYFCASSLSGLAGARQRDTQYFGPGTRLTVL.

The rearrangement uses TRBV5-1 and TRBJ2-7; D call uncertain. There are 13 residues in the CDR3. Germline values: CDR1 SGHRS, CDR2 YFSETQ. Trimming removed 4 bases at V and 3 bases at J, with 11 bases between. CDR3 sequence: CASSNSGLYEQYF. CDR3 nucleotides: TGCGCCAGCAGCAACAGTGGCCTCTACGAGCAGTACTTC.